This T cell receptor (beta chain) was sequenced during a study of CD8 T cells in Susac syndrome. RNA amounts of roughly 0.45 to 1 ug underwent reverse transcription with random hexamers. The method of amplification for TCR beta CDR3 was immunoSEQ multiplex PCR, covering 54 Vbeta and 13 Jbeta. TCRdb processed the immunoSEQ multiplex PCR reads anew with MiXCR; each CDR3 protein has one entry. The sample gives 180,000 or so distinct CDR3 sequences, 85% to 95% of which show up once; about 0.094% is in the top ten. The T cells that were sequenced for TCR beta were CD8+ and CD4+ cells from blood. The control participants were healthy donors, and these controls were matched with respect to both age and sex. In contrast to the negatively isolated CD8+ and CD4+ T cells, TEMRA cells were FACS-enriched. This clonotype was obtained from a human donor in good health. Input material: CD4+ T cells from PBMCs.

The CDR3 DNA is TGTGCCAGCAGCTTTACAGGGGTTAACTATGGCTACACCTTC. Translating gives CASSFTGVNYGYTF. The rearrangement joins TRBV5-4 to TRBJ1-2, with 7 bases fitting TRBD1. V gave up 2 bases and J gave up 1 base; unmatched junction bases: 2. There are 14 residues in the CDR3. CDR1 is SGHNT, CDR2 YYREEE, per germline (reference sequence).